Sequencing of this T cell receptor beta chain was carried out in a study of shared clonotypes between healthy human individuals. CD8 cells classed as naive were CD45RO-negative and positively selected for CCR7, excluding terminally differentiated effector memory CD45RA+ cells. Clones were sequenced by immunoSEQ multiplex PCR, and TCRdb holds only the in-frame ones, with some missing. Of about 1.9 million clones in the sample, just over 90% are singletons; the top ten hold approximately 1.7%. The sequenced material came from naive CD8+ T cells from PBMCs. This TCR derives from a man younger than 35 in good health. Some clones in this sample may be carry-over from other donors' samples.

The DNA for the CDR3 is TGCGCCAGCAGTTCAGGGGGAAGAGATACGCAGTATTTT. This sequence encodes CASSSGGRDTQYF. This chain links TRBV5-1 with TRBJ2-3; 7 bases map to TRBD1. The CDR3 is 13 amino acids. V was pared by 5 bases and J by 5 bases, with 5 bases of the junction left unmatched. Germline assignment: CDR1 SGHRS and CDR2 YFSETQ. The whole variable domain, filled in from reference TRBV5-1 and TRBJ2-3, reads KAGVTQTPRYLIKTRGQQVTLSCSPISGHRSVSWYQQTPGQGLQFLFEYFSETQRNKGNFPGRFSGRQFSNSRSEMNVSTLELGDSALYLCASSSGGRDTQYFGPGTRLTVL.